This T cell receptor (beta chain) was sequenced during a study of T cells in Graves' hyperthyroidism and ophthalmopathy. RNA transcripts gave rise to amplified TCR beta CDR3 regions. In the first-round RT-PCR of the TCR CDR3, the HTBI primer set was used. Via MiXCR, TCRdb re-called the multiplex PCR reads, giving one row per CDR3 protein. The sample shows roughly 380,000 distinct CDR3 sequences, about 14% of them seen only once. Germline values: CDR1 KGHDR, CDR2 SFDVKD. V lost 5 bases and J lost 9; bases outside the gene matches: 7. CDR3 length: 14 residues. The sequenced material came from blood. V and J are TRBV24-1 and TRBJ2-1; the match to TRBD2 covers 9 bases. This TCR was recovered from a man aged 25 to 45 with Graves' hyperthyroidism that later progressed to Graves' ophthalmopathy. The CDR3 coding sequence is TGTGCCACCAGTGCTAGGCGGGGGGGCTTTGAGCAGTTCTTC. Its protein product is CATSARRGGFEQFF.